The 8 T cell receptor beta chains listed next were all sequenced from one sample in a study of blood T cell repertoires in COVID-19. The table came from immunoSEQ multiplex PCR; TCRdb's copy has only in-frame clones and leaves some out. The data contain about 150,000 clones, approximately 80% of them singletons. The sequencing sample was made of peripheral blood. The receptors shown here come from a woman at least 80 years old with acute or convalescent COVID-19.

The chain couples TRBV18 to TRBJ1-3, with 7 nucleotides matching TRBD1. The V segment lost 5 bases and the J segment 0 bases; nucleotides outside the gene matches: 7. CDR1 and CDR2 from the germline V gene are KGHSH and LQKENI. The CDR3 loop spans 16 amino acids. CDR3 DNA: TGTGCCAGCTCAAGCTCGGGACAGAGCTCTGGAAACACCATATATTTT. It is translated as CASSSSGQSSGNTIYF.

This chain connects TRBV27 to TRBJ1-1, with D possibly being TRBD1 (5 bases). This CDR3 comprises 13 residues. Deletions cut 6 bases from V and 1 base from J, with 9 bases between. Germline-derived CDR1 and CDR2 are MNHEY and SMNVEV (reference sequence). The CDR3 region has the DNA TGTGCCAGCAGGCCGGGGGGGAACACTGAAGCTTTCTTT. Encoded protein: CASRPGGNTEAFF.

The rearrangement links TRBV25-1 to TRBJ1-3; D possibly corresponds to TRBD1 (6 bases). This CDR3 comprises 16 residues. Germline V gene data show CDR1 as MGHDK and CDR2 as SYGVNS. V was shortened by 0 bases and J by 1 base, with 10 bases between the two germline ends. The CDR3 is CASSEYTGWSGNTIYF. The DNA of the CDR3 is TGTGCCAGCAGTGAATATACAGGGTGGTCTGGAAACACCATATATTTT.

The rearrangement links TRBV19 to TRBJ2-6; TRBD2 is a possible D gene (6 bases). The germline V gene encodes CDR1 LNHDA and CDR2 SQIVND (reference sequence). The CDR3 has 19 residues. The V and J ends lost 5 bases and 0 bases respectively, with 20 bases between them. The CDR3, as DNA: TGTGCCAGTAGTCGGATGGGGGGTGGATCCTTCTCTGGGGCCAACGTCCTGACTTTC. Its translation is CASSRMGGGSFSGANVLTF.

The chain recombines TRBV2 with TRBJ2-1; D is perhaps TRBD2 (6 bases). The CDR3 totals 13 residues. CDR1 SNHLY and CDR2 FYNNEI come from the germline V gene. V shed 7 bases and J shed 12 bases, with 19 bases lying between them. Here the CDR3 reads CASKAGLPGGQFF. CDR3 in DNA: TGTGCCAGCAAGGCGGGACTCCCCGGGGGGCAGTTCTTC.

The chain's CDR3 is CASSGTWTVSGNTIYF. The CDR3, as DNA: TGTGCCAGCAGCGGAACCTGGACAGTCTCTGGAAACACCATATATTTT. The chain couples TRBV9 to TRBJ1-3; maybe TRBD1 (6 bases). V lost 3 bases and J lost 0, with 13 bases in between. CDR1 SGDLS and CDR2 YYNGEE come from the germline V gene. The CDR3 is 16 residues long.

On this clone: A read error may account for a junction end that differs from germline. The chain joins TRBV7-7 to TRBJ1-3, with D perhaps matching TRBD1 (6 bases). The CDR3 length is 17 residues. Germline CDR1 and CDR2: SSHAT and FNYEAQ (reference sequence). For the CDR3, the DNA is TGTGCTAGCAGCTCCAGCGGACAGAAAAGCTCTGGAAACACCATATATTTT. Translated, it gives CASSSSGQKSSGNTIYF.

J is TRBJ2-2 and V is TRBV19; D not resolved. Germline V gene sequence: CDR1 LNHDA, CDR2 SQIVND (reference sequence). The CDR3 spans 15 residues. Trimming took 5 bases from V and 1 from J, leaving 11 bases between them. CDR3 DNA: TGTGCCAGTAGTCCATACTACTTGAACACCGGGGAGCTGTTTTTT. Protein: CASSPYYLNTGELFF.